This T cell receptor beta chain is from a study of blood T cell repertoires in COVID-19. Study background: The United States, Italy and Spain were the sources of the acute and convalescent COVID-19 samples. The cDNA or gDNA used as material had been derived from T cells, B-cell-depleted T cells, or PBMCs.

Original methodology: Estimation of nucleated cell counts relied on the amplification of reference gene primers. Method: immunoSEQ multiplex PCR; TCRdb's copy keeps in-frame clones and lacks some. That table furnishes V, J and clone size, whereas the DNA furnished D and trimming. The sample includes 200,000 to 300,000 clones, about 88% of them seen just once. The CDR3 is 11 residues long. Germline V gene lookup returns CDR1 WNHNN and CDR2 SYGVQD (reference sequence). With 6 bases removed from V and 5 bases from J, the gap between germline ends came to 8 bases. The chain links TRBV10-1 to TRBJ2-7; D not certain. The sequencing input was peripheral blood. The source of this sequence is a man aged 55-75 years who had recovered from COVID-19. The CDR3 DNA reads TGCGCCAGCAGCTCCCCCCACGAGCAGTACTTC. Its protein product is CASSSPHEQYF.